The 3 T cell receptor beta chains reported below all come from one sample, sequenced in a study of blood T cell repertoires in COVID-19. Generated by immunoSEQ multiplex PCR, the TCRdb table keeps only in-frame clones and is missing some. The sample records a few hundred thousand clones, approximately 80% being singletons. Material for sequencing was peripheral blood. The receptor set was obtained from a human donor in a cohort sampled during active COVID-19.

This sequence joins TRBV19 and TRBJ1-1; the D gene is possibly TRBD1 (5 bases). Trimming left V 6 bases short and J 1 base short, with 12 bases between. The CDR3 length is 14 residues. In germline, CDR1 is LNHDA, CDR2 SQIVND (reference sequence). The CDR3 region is CASSIQRGNTEAFF. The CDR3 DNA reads TGTGCCAGTAGCATTCAAAGGGGGAACACTGAAGCTTTCTTT.

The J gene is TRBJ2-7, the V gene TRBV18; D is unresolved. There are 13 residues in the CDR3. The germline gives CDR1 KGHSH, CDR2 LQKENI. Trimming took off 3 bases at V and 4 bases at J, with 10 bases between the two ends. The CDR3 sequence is CASSPYGGYEQYF. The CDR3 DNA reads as TGTGCCAGCTCACCGTATGGCGGATACGAGCAGTACTTC.

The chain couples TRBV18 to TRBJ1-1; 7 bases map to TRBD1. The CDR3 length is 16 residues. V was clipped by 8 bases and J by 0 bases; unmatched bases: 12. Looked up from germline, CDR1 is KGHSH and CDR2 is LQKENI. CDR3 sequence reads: CASTFRDSVLNTEAFF. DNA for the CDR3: TGTGCCAGCACATTCCGGGACAGCGTTTTGAACACTGAAGCTTTCTTT. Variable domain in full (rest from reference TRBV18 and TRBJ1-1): NAGVMQNPRHLVRRRGQEARLRCSPMKGHSHVYWYRQLPEEGLKFMVYLQKENIIDESGMPKERFSAEFPKEGPSILRIQQVVRGDSAAYFCASTFRDSVLNTEAFFGQGTRLTVV.